Presented here are 18 T cell receptor beta chains from one specimen sequenced in a study of cytomegalovirus exposure and HLA in healthy donors. Both 60 Vbeta primers and 13 Jbeta primers went into the PCR. Sequenced by immunoSEQ multiplex PCR; TCRdb stores in-frame clones only, minus some. Among 60,000 to 85,000 clones listed, over 70% were seen once. The sequenced sample consisted of PBMCs. The receptors come from a human donor in good health.

The rearrangement links TRBV10-3 to TRBJ2-3; maybe TRBD2 (5 bases). CDR3 size: 16 residues. Germline CDR1 reads ENHRY; CDR2 reads SYGVKD. V dropped 2 bases and J dropped 10 bases, with 22 bases sitting between them. The CDR3 loop reads CAISERPGEDWDAQYF. The CDR3, as DNA: TGTGCCATCAGTGAGAGGCCGGGTGAGGACTGGGATGCGCAGTATTTT.

V and J are TRBV11-2 and TRBJ2-7; maybe TRBD2 (6 bases). Germline CDR1 is SGHAT and CDR2 is FQNNGV. The germline V and J ends were trimmed by 1 base and 0 bases, with 10 bases remaining between them. This CDR3 contains 15 residues. CDR3 in amino acids: CASSLVGTGSYEQYF. CDR3 in DNA: TGTGCCAGCAGCTTAGTGGGGACTGGCTCCTACGAGCAGTACTTC.

This clone was found a few times. The rearrangement links TRBV6-1 to TRBJ2-7; tentative D call: TRBD2 (5 bases). Germline CDR1 and CDR2: MNHNS and SASEGT. This CDR3 has 13 amino acids. The V gene lost 8 bases and the J gene lost 3 bases, with 14 bases spanning the gap. CDR3 loop: CASSWGGLYEQYF. The CDR3 DNA reads TGTGCCAGCTCATGGGGTGGACTCTACGAGCAGTACTTC.

V gene TRBV27 combines with J gene TRBJ2-7; 9 nucleotides match TRBD1. The CDR3 runs 14 residues. Losses at the gene ends were 11 bases for V and 2 bases for J; bases not matched to a gene: 10. In germline, CDR1 is MNHEY, CDR2 SMNVEV (reference sequence). CDR3 nucleotides: TGTGCCGTCAGACAGGGGGGGGTAACCTACGAGCAGTACTTC. Amino acid sequence: CAVRQGGVTYEQYF.

This chain connects TRBV9 to TRBJ2-7; TRBD1 aligns across 10 bases. The J segment lost 3 bases and the V segment lost 0 bases, leaving 3 bases of the junction unmatched. Germline V gene sequence: CDR1 SGDLS, CDR2 YYNGEE. The CDR3 is 15 amino acids. In nucleotides, the CDR3 is TGTGCCAGCAGCGTAGGCGGGACAGGGGTCTACGAGCAGTACTTC. Translated: CASSVGGTGVYEQYF.

The rearrangement uses TRBV5-1 and TRBJ2-1, with 12 bases identical to TRBD1. Germline CDR1 is SGHRS and CDR2 is YFSETQ. V lost 3 bases and J lost 0; bases outside the gene matches: 16. This CDR3 has 21 amino acids. The CDR3 DNA sequence: TGCGCCAGCAGCTCCCTTCTGCCGGGACAGGGGGCTCTTAGCTCCTACAATGAGCAGTTCTTC. This sequence encodes CASSSLLPGQGALSSYNEQFF.

The chain combines TRBV29-1 with TRBJ2-1, with 15 bases identical to TRBD2. The junction had 19 bases not matched to a gene; V was cut back by 5 bases and J by 8 bases. Germline lookup yields CDR1 SQVTM and CDR2 ANQGSEA. The CDR3 length is 19 residues. The CDR3 is CSVRGLAGGKKKWSDEQFF. The CDR3 DNA reads TGCAGCGTTAGGGGACTAGCGGGAGGTAAGAAAAAGTGGAGCGATGAGCAGTTCTTC.

This chain connects TRBV7-8 to TRBJ1-1; D remains ambiguous. Germline CDR1 SGHVS, CDR2 FQNEAQ. This CDR3 region has 15 residues. V lost 0 bases and J 1 base, leaving 9 bases between the germline ends. This chain's CDR3 is CASSLALLGNTEAFF. The CDR3 nucleotides read TGTGCCAGCAGCTTAGCTTTACTCGGGAACACTGAAGCTTTCTTT.

V is TRBV29-1 and J is TRBJ1-2, with no clear D. Germline V gene data show CDR1 as SQVTM and CDR2 as ANQGSEA. V lost 6 bases and J lost 2, with 10 bases in between. There are 12 residues in the CDR3. The CDR3 bases are TGCAGCGTACCGACACAAAACTATGGCTACACCTTC. Amino acids: CSVPTQNYGYTF.

The V call is TRBV6-1, the J call TRBJ2-7, with D maybe TRBD2 (5 bases). Trimming took 7 bases from V and 5 from J, leaving 18 bases between them. The CDR3 loop spans 14 amino acids. Germline CDR1 MNHNS, CDR2 SASEGT. This CDR3 reads CASTYDYEADEQYF. The CDR3 DNA sequence: TGTGCCAGCACCTATGACTACGAAGCGGACGAGCAGTACTTC.

The chain uses TRBV9 and TRBJ2-1, with 12 positions matching TRBD2. Germline values: CDR1 SGDLS, CDR2 YYNGEE. Losses at the gene ends were 3 bases for V and 8 bases for J; bases not matched to a gene: 0. The CDR3 sequence is 13 residues long. Here the CDR3 reads CASSGLAGDEQFF. In DNA, the CDR3 is TGTGCCAGCAGCGGACTAGCGGGAGATGAGCAGTTCTTC.

This clone came up a few times. The chain has TRBV19 and TRBJ1-1; D remains ambiguous. The CDR3 sequence is 12 residues long. CDR1 and CDR2 from the germline V gene are LNHDA and SQIVND (reference sequence). The V and J ends lost 9 bases and 1 base respectively, with 9 bases between them. For the CDR3, the DNA is TGTGCCAGAATTACACAGAACACTGAAGCTTTCTTT. This translates into CARITQNTEAFF.

The V call is TRBV21-1, the J call TRBJ1-1; the table names TRBD1, a call not compared with the DNA. TRBV21-1 is described as a pseudogene. The CDR3 is 14 residues long. This CDR3 reads CASSSPTGQTEAFF. In DNA form, the CDR3 reads TGTGCCAGCAGCTCTCCGACAGGCCAAACTGAAGCTTTCTTT.

The count of this clone is one. V is TRBV2 and J is TRBJ2-7; 7 positions match TRBD2. The V gene end was trimmed by 5 bases and the J gene end by 5 bases; junction bases not matched to a gene: 18. The CDR3 has 17 amino acids. Per germline, CDR1 SNHLY and CDR2 FYNNEI. CDR3 amino acids: CASSHLDAGAVSHEQYF. The CDR3 DNA is TGTGCCAGCAGTCACCTGGATGCGGGAGCCGTGAGCCACGAGCAGTACTTC.

The rearrangement uses TRBV15 and TRBJ1-3; D gene unclear. This CDR3 contains 14 residues. Germline V gene sequence: CDR1 LNHNV, CDR2 YYDKDF (reference sequence). The V and J ends lost 1 base and 1 base respectively, with 5 bases between them. In nucleotides, the CDR3 is TGTGCCACCAGCAGAGTAGAGTCTGGAAACACCATATATTTT. Translation gives CATSRVESGNTIYF.

This clone occurred once. The V gene is TRBV30, the J gene TRBJ1-3, with D possibly matching TRBD1 (6 bases). In germline, CDR1 is GTSNPN, CDR2 SVGIG (reference sequence). The CDR3 extends over 16 amino acids. V lost 2 bases to trimming and J lost 4 bases, with 18 bases between them. The CDR3 sequence is CAWSRIRGSGGNTIYF. The CDR3 nucleotides read TGTGCCTGGAGTAGGATAAGGGGGTCGGGGGGAAACACCATATATTTT.

The chain has TRBV25-1 and TRBJ2-5, with 8 nucleotides matching TRBD2. The J call may be faulty, since TRBJ2-7 better matches the DNA end. Germline V gives CDR1 MGHDK, CDR2 SYGVNS. This CDR3 is built from 17 residues. CDR3 DNA: TGTGCCAGCAGTGGCCCTGGACTAGCTGACTCCTACTACGAGCAGTACTTC. Amino acids: CASSGPGLADSYYEQYF.

The chain is built from TRBV27 and TRBJ2-5, with a weak D call TRBD1 (6 bases). Trimming removed 5 bases at V and 3 bases at J, with 10 bases between. CDR3 length equals 13 residues. The germline V gene encodes CDR1 MNHEY and CDR2 SMNVEV (reference sequence). CDR3 in DNA: TGTGCCAGCAGTGCGGACAGAGAAGAGACCCAGTACTTC. Its translation is CASSADREETQYF.